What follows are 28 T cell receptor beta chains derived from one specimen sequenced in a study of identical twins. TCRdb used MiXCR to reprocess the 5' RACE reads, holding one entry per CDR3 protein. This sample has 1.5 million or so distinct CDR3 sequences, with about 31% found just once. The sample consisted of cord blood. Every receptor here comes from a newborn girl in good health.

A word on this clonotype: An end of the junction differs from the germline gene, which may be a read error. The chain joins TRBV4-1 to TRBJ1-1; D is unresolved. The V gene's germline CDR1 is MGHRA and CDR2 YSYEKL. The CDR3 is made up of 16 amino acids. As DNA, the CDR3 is TGCGCCAGCAGCCAAGCCCCAGGCAAACAGAACACTGAAGTTTTCTTT. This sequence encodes CASSQAPGKQNTEVFF.

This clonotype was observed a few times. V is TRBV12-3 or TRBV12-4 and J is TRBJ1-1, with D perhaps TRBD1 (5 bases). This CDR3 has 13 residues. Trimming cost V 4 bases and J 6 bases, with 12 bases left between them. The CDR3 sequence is CASSWKGNAEAFF. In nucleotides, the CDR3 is TGTGCCAGCAGTTGGAAGGGGAATGCTGAAGCTTTCTTT.

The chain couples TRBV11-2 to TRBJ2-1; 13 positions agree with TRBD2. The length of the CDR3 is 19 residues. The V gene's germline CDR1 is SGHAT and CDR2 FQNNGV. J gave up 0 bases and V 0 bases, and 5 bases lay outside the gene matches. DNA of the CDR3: TGTGCCAGCAGCTTAGACGGACTAGCGGGAGACCTCTCCTACAATGAGCAGTTCTTC. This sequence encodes CASSLDGLAGDLSYNEQFF.

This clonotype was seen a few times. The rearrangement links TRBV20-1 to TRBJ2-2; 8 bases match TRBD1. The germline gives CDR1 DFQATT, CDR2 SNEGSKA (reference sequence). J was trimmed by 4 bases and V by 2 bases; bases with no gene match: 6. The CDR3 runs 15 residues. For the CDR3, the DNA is TGCAGTGCTAGACCCAGGGGGCGCGTCACCGGGGAGCTGTTTTTT. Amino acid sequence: CSARPRGRVTGELFF.

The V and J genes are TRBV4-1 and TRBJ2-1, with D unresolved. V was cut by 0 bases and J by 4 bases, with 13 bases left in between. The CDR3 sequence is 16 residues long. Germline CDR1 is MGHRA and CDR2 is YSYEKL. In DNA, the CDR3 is TGCGCCAGCAGCCAAGATCCCCCGACTGGATACAATGAGCAGTTCTTC. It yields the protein CASSQDPPTGYNEQFF.

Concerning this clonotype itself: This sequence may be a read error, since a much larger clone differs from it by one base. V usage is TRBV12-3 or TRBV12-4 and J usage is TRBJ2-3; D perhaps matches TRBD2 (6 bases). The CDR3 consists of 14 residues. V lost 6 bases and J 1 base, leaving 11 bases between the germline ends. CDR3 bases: TGTGCCAGCAGACCTAGGAGGGGCACAGATACGCAGTATTTT. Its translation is CASRPRRGTDTQYF.

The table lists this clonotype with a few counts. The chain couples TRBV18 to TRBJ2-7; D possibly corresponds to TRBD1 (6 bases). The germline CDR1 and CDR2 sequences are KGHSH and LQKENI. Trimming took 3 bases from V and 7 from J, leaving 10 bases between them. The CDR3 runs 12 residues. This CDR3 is CASSPTGLEQYF. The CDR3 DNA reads TGTGCCAGCTCACCCACAGGGCTTGAGCAGTACTTC.

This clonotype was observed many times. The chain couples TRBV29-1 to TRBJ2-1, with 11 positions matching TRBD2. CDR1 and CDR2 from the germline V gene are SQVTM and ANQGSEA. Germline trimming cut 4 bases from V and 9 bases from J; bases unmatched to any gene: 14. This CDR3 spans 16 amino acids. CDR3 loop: CSVVGPMGLAVGEQFF. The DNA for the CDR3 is TGCAGCGTTGTTGGGCCCATGGGACTAGCGGTGGGTGAGCAGTTCTTC.

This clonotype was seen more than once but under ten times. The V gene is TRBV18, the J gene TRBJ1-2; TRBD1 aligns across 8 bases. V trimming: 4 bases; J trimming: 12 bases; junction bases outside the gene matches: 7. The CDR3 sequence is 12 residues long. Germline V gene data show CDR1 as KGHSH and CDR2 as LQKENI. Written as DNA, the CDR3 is TGTGCCAGCTCACTACCCGGACAGGGACACACCTTC. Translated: CASSLPGQGHTF.

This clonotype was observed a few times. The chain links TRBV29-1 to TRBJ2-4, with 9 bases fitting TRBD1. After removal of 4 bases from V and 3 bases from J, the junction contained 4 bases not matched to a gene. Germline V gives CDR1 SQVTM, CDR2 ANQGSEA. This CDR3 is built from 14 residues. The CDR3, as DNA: TGCAGCGTTGTCCGGACAGGGGTCAAAAACATTCAGTACTTC. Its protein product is CSVVRTGVKNIQYF. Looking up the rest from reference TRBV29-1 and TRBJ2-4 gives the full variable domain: SAVISQKPSRDICQRGTSLTIQCQVDSQVTMMFWYRQQPGQSLTLIATANQGSEATYESGFVIDKFPISRPNLTFSTLTVSNMSPEDSSIYLCSVVRTGVKNIQYFGAGTRLSVL.

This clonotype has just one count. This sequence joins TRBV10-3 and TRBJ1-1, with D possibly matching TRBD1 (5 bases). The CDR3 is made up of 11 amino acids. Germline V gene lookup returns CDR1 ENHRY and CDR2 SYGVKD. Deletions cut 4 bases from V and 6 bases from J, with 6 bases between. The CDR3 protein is CAISGGSEAFF. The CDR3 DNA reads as TGTGCCATCAGTGGGGGGTCTGAAGCTTTCTTT.

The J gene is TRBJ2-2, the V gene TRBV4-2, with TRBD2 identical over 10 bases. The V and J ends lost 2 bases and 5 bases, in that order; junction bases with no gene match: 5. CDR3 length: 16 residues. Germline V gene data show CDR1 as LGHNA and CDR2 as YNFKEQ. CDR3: CASSQSPSGSTGELFF. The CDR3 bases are TGTGCCAGCAGCCAATCCCCTAGCGGGAGTACCGGGGAGCTGTTTTTT.

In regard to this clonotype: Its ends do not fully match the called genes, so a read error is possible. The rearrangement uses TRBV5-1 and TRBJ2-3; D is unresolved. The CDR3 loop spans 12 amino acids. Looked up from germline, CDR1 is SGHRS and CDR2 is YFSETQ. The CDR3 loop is CASILEGDTQYF. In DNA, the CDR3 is TGCGCCAGCATCTTGGAAGGAGATACGCAGTATTTT.

CDR3 amino acids: CSASQGADYYTF. In nucleotides, the CDR3 is TGCAGTGCTTCACAGGGGGCAGATTACTACACCTTC. The V and J genes are TRBV20-1 and TRBJ1-2; 9 nucleotides agree with TRBD1. The V gene end was trimmed by 5 bases and the J gene end by 10 bases; junction bases not matched to a gene: 8. The CDR3 loop spans 12 amino acids. CDR1 and CDR2 (germline): DFQATT, SNEGSKA (reference sequence).

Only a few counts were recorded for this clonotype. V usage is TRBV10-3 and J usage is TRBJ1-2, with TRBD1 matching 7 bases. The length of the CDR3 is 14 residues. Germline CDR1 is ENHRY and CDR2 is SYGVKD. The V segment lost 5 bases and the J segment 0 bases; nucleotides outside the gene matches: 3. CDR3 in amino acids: CAISLDRSNYGYTF. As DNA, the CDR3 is TGTGCCATCAGTTTGGACAGGTCTAACTATGGCTACACCTTC.

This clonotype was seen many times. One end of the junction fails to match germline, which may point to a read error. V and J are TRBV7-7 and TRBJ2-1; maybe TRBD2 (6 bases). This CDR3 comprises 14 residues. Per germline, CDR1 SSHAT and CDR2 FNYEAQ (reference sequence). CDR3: CASSLGFGGNEQFF. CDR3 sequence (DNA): TGTGCTAGCAGCTTAGGGTTCGGGGGCAATGAGCAGTTCTTC.

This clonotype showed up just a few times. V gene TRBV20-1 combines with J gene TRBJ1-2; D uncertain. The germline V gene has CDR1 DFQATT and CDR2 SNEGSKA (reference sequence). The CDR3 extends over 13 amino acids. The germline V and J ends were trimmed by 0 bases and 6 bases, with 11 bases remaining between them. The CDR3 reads CSARDLRRNGYTF. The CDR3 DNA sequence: TGCAGTGCTAGAGATCTCCGGAGGAATGGCTACACCTTC.

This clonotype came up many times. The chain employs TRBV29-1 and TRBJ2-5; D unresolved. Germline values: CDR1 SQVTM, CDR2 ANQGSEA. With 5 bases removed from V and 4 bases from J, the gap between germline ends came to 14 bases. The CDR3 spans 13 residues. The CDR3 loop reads CSVSELGGETQYF. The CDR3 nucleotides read TGCAGCGTTTCCGAATTGGGCGGAGAGACCCAGTACTTC.

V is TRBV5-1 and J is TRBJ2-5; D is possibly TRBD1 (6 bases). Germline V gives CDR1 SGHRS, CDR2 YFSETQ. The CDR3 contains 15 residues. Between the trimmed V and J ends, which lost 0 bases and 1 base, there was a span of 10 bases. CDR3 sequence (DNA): TGCGCCAGCAGCTTGGTTCAGGGGCTCCAAGAGACCCAGTACTTC. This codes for CASSLVQGLQETQYF.

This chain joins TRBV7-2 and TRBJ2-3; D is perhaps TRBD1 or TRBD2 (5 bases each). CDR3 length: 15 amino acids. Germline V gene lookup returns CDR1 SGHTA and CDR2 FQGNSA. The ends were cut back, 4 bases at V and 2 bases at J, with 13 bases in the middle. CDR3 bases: TGTGCCAGCAGCTCCTACGGGGCGGTCACAGATACGCAGTATTTT. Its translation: CASSSYGAVTDTQYF.

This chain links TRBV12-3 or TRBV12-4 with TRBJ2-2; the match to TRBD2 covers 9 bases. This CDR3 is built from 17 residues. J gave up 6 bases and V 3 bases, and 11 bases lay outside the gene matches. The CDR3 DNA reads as TGTGCCAGCAGTTTGGGCCGACTAGCGGCGGCCCCCGGGGAGCTGTTTTTT. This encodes CASSLGRLAAAPGELFF.

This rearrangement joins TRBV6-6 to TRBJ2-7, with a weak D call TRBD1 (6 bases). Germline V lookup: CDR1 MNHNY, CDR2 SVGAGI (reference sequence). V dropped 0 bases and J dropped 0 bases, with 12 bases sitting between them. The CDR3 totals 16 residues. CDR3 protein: CASSYSKTGNSYEQYF. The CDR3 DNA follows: TGTGCCAGCAGTTACTCGAAGACAGGCAACTCCTACGAGCAGTACTTC.

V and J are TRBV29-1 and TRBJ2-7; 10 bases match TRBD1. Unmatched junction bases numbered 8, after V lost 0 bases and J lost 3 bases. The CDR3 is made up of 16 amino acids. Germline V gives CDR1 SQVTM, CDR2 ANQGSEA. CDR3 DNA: TGCAGCGTTGAAGATCTTACCGGGACAGGGGACTACGAGCAGTACTTC. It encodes CSVEDLTGTGDYEQYF.

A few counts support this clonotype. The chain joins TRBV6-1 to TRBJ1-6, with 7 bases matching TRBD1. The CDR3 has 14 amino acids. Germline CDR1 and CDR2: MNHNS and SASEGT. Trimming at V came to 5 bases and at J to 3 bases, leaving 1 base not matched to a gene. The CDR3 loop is CASSNRGYNSPLHF. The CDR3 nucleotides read TGTGCCAGCAGTAACAGGGGCTATAATTCACCCCTCCACTTT.

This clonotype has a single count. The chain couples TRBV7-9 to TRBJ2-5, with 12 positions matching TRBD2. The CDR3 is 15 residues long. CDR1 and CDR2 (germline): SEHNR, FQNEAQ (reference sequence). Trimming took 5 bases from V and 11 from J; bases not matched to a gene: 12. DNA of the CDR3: TGTGCCAGCAGCCTACGACTAGCGGGAGTTAAGGAGCAGTACTTC. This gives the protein CASSLRLAGVKEQYF.

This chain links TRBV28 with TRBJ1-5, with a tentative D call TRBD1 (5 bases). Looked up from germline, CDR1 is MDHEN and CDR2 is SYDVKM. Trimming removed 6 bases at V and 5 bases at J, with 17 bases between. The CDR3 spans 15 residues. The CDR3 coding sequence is TGTGCCAGCAGCCCCGGGGGTCCACCCTATCAGCCCCAGCATTTT. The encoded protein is CASSPGGPPYQPQHF.

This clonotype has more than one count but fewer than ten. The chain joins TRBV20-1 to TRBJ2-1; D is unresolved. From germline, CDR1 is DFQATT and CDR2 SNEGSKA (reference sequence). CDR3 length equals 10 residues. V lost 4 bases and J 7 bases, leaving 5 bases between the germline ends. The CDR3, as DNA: TGCAGTGCTAAGGTGAATGAGCAGTTCTTC. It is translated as CSAKVNEQFF.

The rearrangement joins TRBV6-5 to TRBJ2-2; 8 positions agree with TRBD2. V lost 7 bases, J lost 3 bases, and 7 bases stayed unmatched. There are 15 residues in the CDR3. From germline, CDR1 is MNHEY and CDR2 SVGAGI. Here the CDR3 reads CASTGRARDTGELFF. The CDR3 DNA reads TGTGCCAGCACCGGGAGGGCCCGCGACACCGGGGAGCTGTTTTTT.